These 27 T cell receptor beta chains came from one sample sequenced in a study of T cells in Graves' hyperthyroidism and ophthalmopathy. TCR beta CDR3 region amplification was performed from RNA transcripts. With the HTBI primer set, the TCR CDR3 went through a first round of RT-PCR. TCRdb called the multiplex PCR reads again in MiXCR, with one record for every CDR3 protein. This sample has hundreds of thousands of distinct CDR3 sequences; about 20% occur once, and the top ten carry roughly 44%. Sequenced: blood. These receptors all stem from a man aged 35 to 55 with Graves' ophthalmopathy.

This chain joins TRBV28 and TRBJ2-3; 10 bases are a match to TRBD2. V gave up 6 bases and J gave up 1 base; unmatched junction bases: 13. Germline V gives CDR1 MDHEN, CDR2 SYDVKM. The CDR3 has 18 amino acids. The CDR3 is CASSSGQTGTSGTDTQYF. The CDR3 DNA follows: TGTGCCAGCAGCTCGGGACAAACCGGGACTAGCGGCACAGATACGCAGTATTTT.

On this clonotype itself: This CDR3 is missing its conserved last phenylalanine or tryptophan, likely due to a read error. The chain joins TRBV6-5 to TRBJ2-5, with D hard to call. The CDR3 has 15 residues. CDR1 and CDR2 (germline): MNHEY, SVGAGI. The V and J ends lost 4 bases and 1 base respectively, with 13 bases between them. In nucleotides, the CDR3 is TGTGCCAGCAGTTTCCGGGTCGGCACCCAAGAGACCCAGTACTCC. Its translation is CASSFRVGTQETQYS.

About this clonotype itself: A much larger clonotype is one base distant, so this may be a read error. The V and J genes are TRBV28 and TRBJ2-3, with 8 bases that match TRBD2. Losses at the gene ends were 7 bases for V and 3 bases for J; bases not matched to a gene: 12. CDR3 length equals 16 residues. Per the germline V gene, CDR1 is MDHEN and CDR2 is SYDVKM. CDR3 loop: CASNSQSGSGTDTQYF. Here the CDR3 DNA reads TGTGCCAGCAATTCTCAGAGCGGGAGTGGTACAGATACGCAGTATTTT.

This sequence joins TRBV28 and TRBJ2-5; maybe TRBD2 (7 bases). CDR1 MDHEN and CDR2 SYDVKM come from the germline V gene. V was shortened by 4 bases and J by 4 bases, with 13 bases between the two germline ends. This CDR3 has 14 amino acids. The CDR3 region has the DNA TGTGCCAGCAGTTATCAGGGGAGGGTAGAGACCCAGTACTTC. This encodes CASSYQGRVETQYF.

The V call is TRBV11-2, the J call TRBJ2-3; D is possibly TRBD2 (6 bases). V shed 6 bases and J shed 5 bases, with 15 bases lying between them. The CDR3 runs to 14 residues. CDR1 is SGHAT and CDR2 is FQNNGV in the germline V gene. The CDR3 loop reads CASSLRTGLDTQYF. CDR3 bases: TGTGCCAGCAGTCTCAGGACGGGACTAGATACGCAGTATTTT.

This clonotype was seen at least ten times. V usage is TRBV20-1 and J usage is TRBJ2-5; the D is unclear. There are 14 residues in the CDR3. The V gene lost 3 bases and the J gene lost 4 bases, with 15 bases spanning the gap. Germline lookup yields CDR1 DFQATT and CDR2 SNEGSKA (reference sequence). Here the CDR3 DNA reads TGCAGTGCTAGCGCAGTCGGGCCCAGAGAGACCCAGTACTTC. Translating it yields CSASAVGPRETQYF.

This clonotype was detected a few times. This chain links TRBV7-8 with TRBJ2-5; 14 bases are shared with TRBD2. This CDR3 comprises 16 residues. With V trimmed by 2 bases and J by 5 bases, 4 bases remained unmatched. CDR1 and CDR2 (germline): SGHVS, FQNEAQ. The chain's CDR3 is CASSLYGTSGGETQYF. The CDR3 coding sequence is TGTGCCAGCAGCTTATATGGGACTAGCGGGGGTGAGACCCAGTACTTC.

The J gene is TRBJ1-3, the V gene TRBV29-1; D gene ambiguous. The germline gives CDR1 SQVTM, CDR2 ANQGSEA. CDR3 size: 12 residues. V lost 4 bases and J lost 0, with 4 bases in between. This CDR3 is CSVGFSGNTIYF. The CDR3 DNA reads TGCAGCGTTGGGTTCTCTGGAAACACCATATATTTT.

This clonotype occurred many times. This chain uses TRBV7-8 with TRBJ2-3; tentatively, D is TRBD1 (5 bases). V lost 5 bases and J lost 7, with 10 bases in between. The CDR3 contains 12 residues. The germline V gene encodes CDR1 SGHVS and CDR2 FQNEAQ. Here the CDR3 reads CASSPDSYTQYF. The CDR3 DNA reads as TGTGCCAGCAGCCCTGACAGCTATACGCAGTATTTT.

The rearrangement joins TRBV3-1 to TRBJ2-3; 12 bases align to TRBD2. CDR1 is LGHDT and CDR2 is YNNKEL in the germline V gene (reference sequence). The CDR3 consists of 16 residues. The V segment lost 1 base and the J segment 7 bases; nucleotides outside the gene matches: 6. The CDR3 reads CASSQGASGGAYTQYF. Here the CDR3 DNA reads TGTGCCAGCAGCCAAGGTGCTAGCGGGGGGGCCTATACGCAGTATTTT.

The chain couples TRBV4-3 to TRBJ2-3; a possible D gene is TRBD1 (7 bases). V dropped 4 bases and J dropped 5 bases, with 25 bases sitting between them. Germline CDR1 is LGHNA and CDR2 is YSLEER. The CDR3 covers 18 residues. CDR3 sequence reads: CASSLGRLGQSSRDTQYF. CDR3 nucleotide sequence: TGCGCCAGCAGCCTAGGGAGGCTGGGACAGAGCTCAAGAGATACGCAGTATTTT.

Details on this clonotype: One end of the junction fails to match germline, which may point to a read error. The rearrangement joins TRBV7-2 to TRBJ1-2; no reliable D call. The CDR3 has 17 residues. Germline V CDR1 and CDR2: SGHTA, FQGNSA. The CDR3 DNA reads as TGTGCCAGCAGCCTAGCGACCGCGACACTAGGAAGCTATGGCTGCACCTTC. Translated, it gives CASSLATATLGSYGCTF. The entire variable domain, with the rest obtained from reference TRBV7-2 and TRBJ1-2, is as follows: GAGVSQSPSNKVTEKGKDVELRCDPISGHTALYWYRQSLGQGLEFLIYFQGNSAPDKSGLPSDRFSAERTGGSVSTLTIQRTQQEDSAVYLCASSLATATLGSYGCTFGSGTRLTVV.

J is TRBJ2-7 and V is TRBV5-1; 12 nucleotides align to TRBD2. Germline assignment: CDR1 SGHRS and CDR2 YFSETQ. J lost 3 bases, V lost 0 bases, and 4 bases had no gene match. The CDR3 loop spans 16 amino acids. As DNA, the CDR3 is TGCGCCAGCAGCTTGGGCGCTAGCGGGGGGGACTACGAGCAGTACTTC. This codes for CASSLGASGGDYEQYF.

V usage is TRBV6-1 and J usage is TRBJ1-2; D is unclear. This CDR3 is built from 11 residues. V lost 4 bases and J 11 bases, leaving 11 bases between the germline ends. The germline V gene has CDR1 MNHNS and CDR2 SASEGT. CDR3 sequence reads: CASSAPTFYTF. The CDR3 nucleotides are TGTGCCAGCAGTGCCCCGACATTTTACACCTTC.

The chain recombines TRBV6-9 with TRBJ1-1; D gene unclear. This CDR3 has 15 amino acids. CDR1 is MNHGY, CDR2 SVAAGI, per germline. Trimming left V 6 bases short and J 7 bases short, with 21 bases between. DNA for the CDR3: TGTGCCAGCAGGTACCCGACCGATCTCGTCTTTGAAGCTTTCTTT. Its translation is CASRYPTDLVFEAFF.

A few counts support this clonotype. This clone may be a read error of a much larger clone one base away. The CDR3 ends on some other residue instead of the conserved phenylalanine or tryptophan, so this is likely a read error. V and J are TRBV18 and TRBJ1-1; D uncertain. V was cut by 3 bases and J by 1 base, with 9 bases left in between. From germline, CDR1 is KGHSH and CDR2 LQKENI. The CDR3 contains 14 residues. For the CDR3, the DNA is TGTGCCAGCTCACCTAAAACAGAGAACACTGAAGCTTTCTCT. Translating gives CASSPKTENTEAFS.

This clonotype was detected ten times or more. V usage is TRBV18 and J usage is TRBJ2-5; possibly TRBD1 for D (5 bases). Trimming left V 3 bases short and J 1 base short, with 6 bases between. This CDR3 has 13 amino acids. Germline-derived CDR1 and CDR2 are KGHSH and LQKENI. DNA for the CDR3: TGTGCCAGCTCACCGGACACCCAAGAGACCCAGTACTTC. The encoded protein is CASSPDTQETQYF.

There are a few counts of this clonotype. This chain links TRBV27 with TRBJ1-1; tentatively, D is TRBD1 (6 bases). Trimming took off 8 bases at V and 4 bases at J, with 14 bases between the two ends. Looked up from germline, CDR1 is MNHEY and CDR2 is SMNVEV (reference sequence). This CDR3 spans 13 amino acids. CDR3 in DNA: TGTGCCAGCTCCGCGGGGGGCAGCACTGAAGCTTTCTTT. It yields the protein CASSAGGSTEAFF.

At least ten counts were recorded for this clonotype. The chain couples TRBV18 to TRBJ1-1; 8 bases fit TRBD1. CDR1 KGHSH and CDR2 LQKENI come from the germline V gene. Trimming at V came to 8 bases and at J to 1 base, leaving 6 bases not matched to a gene. CDR3 length equals 14 residues. This chain's CDR3 is CASSRGQGNTEAFF. The CDR3 DNA sequence: TGTGCCAGCAGCCGAGGACAGGGGAACACTGAAGCTTTCTTT.

This clonotype was seen ten or more times. The rearrangement joins TRBV20-1 to TRBJ1-1; tentatively, D is TRBD1 (5 bases). Trimming removed 7 bases at V and 1 base at J, with 7 bases between. Per germline, CDR1 DFQATT and CDR2 SNEGSKA (reference sequence). This CDR3 region has 11 residues. The CDR3: CSERGNTEAFF. In DNA, the CDR3 is TGCAGTGAAAGGGGGAACACTGAAGCTTTCTTT.

This clonotype was observed at least ten times. The chain couples TRBV11-2 to TRBJ2-3; 7 bases are shared with TRBD1. With 5 bases clipped from V and 3 bases from J, the junction kept 11 bases outside the gene matches. The CDR3 has 16 amino acids. Germline V gene lookup returns CDR1 SGHAT and CDR2 FQNNGV. CDR3 amino acids: CASSQGQMLGTDTQYF. Here the CDR3 DNA reads TGTGCCAGCAGCCAGGGACAGATGTTAGGAACAGATACGCAGTATTTT.

The V call is TRBV5-6, the J call TRBJ2-3, with 11 positions matching TRBD2. CDR1 and CDR2 from the germline V gene are SGHDT and YYEEEE. The trim removed 1 base at V and 4 bases at J, leaving 5 bases unmatched. The CDR3 totals 16 residues. The CDR3 nucleotides are TGTGCCAGCAGCTTGACTAGCGGGAGACCGCCAGATACGCAGTATTTT. Translation gives CASSLTSGRPPDTQYF. The complete variable domain, with remaining parts taken from reference TRBV5-6 and TRBJ2-3, reads DAGVTQSPTHLIKTRGQQVTLRCSPKSGHDTVSWYQQALGQGPQFIFQYYEEEERQRGNFPDRFSGHQFPNYSSELNVNALLLGDSALYLCASSLTSGRPPDTQYFGPGTRLTVL.

The chain carries TRBV15 and TRBJ2-1; 7 bases map to TRBD1. Germline CDR1 and CDR2: LNHNV and YYDKDF (reference sequence). Trimming took 1 base from V and 6 from J; bases not matched to a gene: 3. This CDR3 is built from 14 residues. CDR3 protein: CATSRGTGPNEQFF. The CDR3 DNA reads TGTGCCACCAGCAGAGGGACAGGACCCAATGAGCAGTTCTTC. Full variable domain (rest looked up from reference TRBV15 and TRBJ2-1): DAMVIQNPRYQVTQFGKPVTLSCSQTLNHNVMYWYQQKSSQAPKLLFHYYDKDFNNEADTPDNFQSRRPNTSFCFLDIRSPGLGDTAMYLCATSRGTGPNEQFFGPGTRLTVL.

The chain uses TRBV6-1 and TRBJ2-1; TRBD2 aligns across 12 bases. J was trimmed by 7 bases and V by 8 bases; bases with no gene match: 0. Germline V gives CDR1 MNHNS, CDR2 SASEGT. The CDR3 covers 12 residues. The CDR3 DNA reads as TGTGCCAGCGGACTAGCGGGGAATGAGCAGTTCTTC. Protein: CASGLAGNEQFF.

The chain combines TRBV5-1 with TRBJ1-6, with TRBD1 matching over 7 bases. Germline values: CDR1 SGHRS, CDR2 YFSETQ. Germline trimming cut 4 bases from V and 8 bases from J; bases unmatched to any gene: 6. This CDR3 comprises 14 residues. This chain's CDR3 is CASSPTGPDSPLHF. The CDR3, as DNA: TGCGCCAGCAGCCCGACAGGGCCGGATTCACCCCTCCACTTT.

This sequence joins TRBV6-5 and TRBJ1-1, with 7 positions matching TRBD1. V dropped 2 bases and J dropped 3; count of bases not matched to a gene: 6. There are 15 residues in the CDR3. Germline CDR1 reads MNHEY; CDR2 reads SVGAGI. CDR3: CASSYEGAVDTEAFF. The CDR3 region has the DNA TGTGCCAGCAGTTACGAGGGGGCGGTGGACACTGAAGCTTTCTTT.

The V and J genes are TRBV6-1 and TRBJ2-7, with unresolved D. Germline CDR1 and CDR2: MNHNS and SASEGT. The CDR3 runs to 12 residues. Trimming removed 6 bases at V and 6 bases at J, with 12 bases between. The CDR3 DNA is TGTGCCAGCAGCATGACCTCGAGCGAGCAGTACTTC. Protein: CASSMTSSEQYF.